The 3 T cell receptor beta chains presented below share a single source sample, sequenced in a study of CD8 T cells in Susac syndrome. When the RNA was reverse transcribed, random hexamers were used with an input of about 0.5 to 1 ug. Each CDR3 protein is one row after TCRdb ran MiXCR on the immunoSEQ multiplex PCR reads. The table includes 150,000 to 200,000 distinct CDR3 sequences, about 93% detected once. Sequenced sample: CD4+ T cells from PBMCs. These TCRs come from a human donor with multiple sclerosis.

Here the CDR3 reads CASSPVSPGGSNQPQHF. CDR3 DNA: TGTGCCAGCTCACCAGTCTCCCCCGGTGGGAGCAATCAGCCCCAGCATTTT. The chain uses TRBV18 and TRBJ1-5, with D unclear. CDR1 KGHSH and CDR2 LQKENI come from the germline V gene. Trimming left V 2 bases short and J 1 base short, with 15 bases between. The CDR3 is 17 amino acids.

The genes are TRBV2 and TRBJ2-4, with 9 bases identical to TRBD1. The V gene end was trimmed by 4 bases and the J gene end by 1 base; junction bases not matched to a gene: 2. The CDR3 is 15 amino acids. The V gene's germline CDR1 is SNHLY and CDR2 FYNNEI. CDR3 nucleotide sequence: TGTGCCAGCAGTGGGGACAGGGCGGCCAAAAACATTCAGTACTTC. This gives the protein CASSGDRAAKNIQYF. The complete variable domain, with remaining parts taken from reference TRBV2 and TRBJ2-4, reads EPEVTQTPSHQVTQMGQEVILRCVPISNHLYFYWYRQILGQKVEFLVSFYNNEISEKSEIFDDQFSVERPDGSNFTLKIRSTKLEDSAMYFCASSGDRAAKNIQYFGAGTRLSVL.

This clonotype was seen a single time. The CDR3 loop is CASSQLGVRREAPLYEQYF. CDR3 bases: TGCGCCAGCAGTCAACTGGGTGTTCGGCGGGAGGCCCCTCTATACGAGCAGTACTTC. The chain employs TRBV23-1 and TRBJ2-7; 8 nucleotides agree with TRBD2. TRBV23-1 is filed as an ORF, its function uncertain. Trimming took 2 bases from V and 4 from J; bases not matched to a gene: 19. This CDR3 has 19 amino acids.